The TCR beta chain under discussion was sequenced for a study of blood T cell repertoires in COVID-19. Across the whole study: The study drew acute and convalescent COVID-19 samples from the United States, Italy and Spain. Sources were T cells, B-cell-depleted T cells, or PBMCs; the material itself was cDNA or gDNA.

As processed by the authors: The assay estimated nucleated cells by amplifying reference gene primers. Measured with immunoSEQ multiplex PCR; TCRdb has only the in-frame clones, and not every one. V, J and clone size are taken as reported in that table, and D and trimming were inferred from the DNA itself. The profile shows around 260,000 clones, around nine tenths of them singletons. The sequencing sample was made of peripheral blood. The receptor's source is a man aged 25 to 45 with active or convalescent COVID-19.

CDR3 loop: CATKGQTNTEAFF. The CDR3, as DNA: TGTGCCACCAAAGGACAAACGAACACTGAAGCTTTCTTT. This chain links TRBV2 with TRBJ1-1, with D possibly TRBD1 on 5 matching bases. CDR3 length equals 13 residues. Germline V gene lookup returns CDR1 SNHLY and CDR2 FYNNEI. V was trimmed by 10 bases and J by 1 base, leaving 13 bases between them.